A single sample gave rise to the 18 T cell receptor beta chains below, sequenced in a study of human T cells and chemical hapten exposure. Each CDR3 protein is one row after TCRdb ran MiXCR on the RACE reads. The sample contains tens of thousands of distinct CDR3 sequences, roughly 10% of which appear only once. Time point denoted: pre-sensitization, week 0. The treatment: therapeutic diphenylcyclopropenone sensitization with weekly scalp DPC. The sample consisted of whole blood, taken in connection with sensitization to the hapten diphenylcyclopropenone (DPC). These TCRs come from a man aged 40-49 years with alopecia areata. Some clones in this sample may be carry-over from other donors' samples.

There are a few counts of this clonotype. V and J are TRBV29-1 and TRBJ2-7; 11 nucleotides agree with TRBD2. Germline loops: CDR1 SQVTM, CDR2 ANQGSEA. J was trimmed by 3 bases and V by 4 bases; bases with no gene match: 5. The CDR3 runs 14 residues. The CDR3: CSVVTSGSLYEQYF. DNA for the CDR3: TGCAGCGTTGTCACTAGCGGGAGCCTCTACGAGCAGTACTTC.

This clonotype turned up a few times. The chain recombines TRBV7-2 with TRBJ2-1, with 8 bases matching TRBD2. The CDR3 totals 16 residues. Germline V gene data show CDR1 as SGHTA and CDR2 as FQGNSA. V lost 2 bases, J lost 7 bases, and 10 bases stayed unmatched. The CDR3 sequence is CASSLLGLEFSNEQFF. DNA for the CDR3: TGTGCCAGCAGCTTACTGGGACTAGAATTTTCAAATGAGCAGTTCTTC. Filled out from reference TRBV7-2 and TRBJ2-1, the complete variable domain reads GAGVSQSPSNKVTEKGKDVELRCDPISGHTALYWYRQSLGQGLEFLIYFQGNSAPDKSGLPSDRFSAERTGGSVSTLTIQRTQQEDSAVYLCASSLLGLEFSNEQFFGPGTRLTVL.

This clonotype has ten or more counts. The chain combines TRBV7-6 with TRBJ2-7; TRBD1 might be the D (7 bases). Per the germline V gene, CDR1 is SGHVS and CDR2 is FNYEAQ. V was trimmed by 5 bases and J by 8 bases, leaving 19 bases between them. This CDR3 has 14 residues. CDR3 bases: TGTGCCAGCAGCCCAGGGGGGCCCCAGATCAAGCAGTACTTC. This translates into CASSPGGPQIKQYF.

The rearrangement links TRBV20-1 to TRBJ1-5; TRBD1 matches at 7 bases. The CDR3 runs to 13 residues. Per germline, CDR1 DFQATT and CDR2 SNEGSKA (reference sequence). With V trimmed by 2 bases and J by 5 bases, 3 bases remained unmatched. The CDR3 DNA sequence: TGCAGTGCTAGACAAGGGGGCGATCAGCCCCAGCATTTT. Translation: CSARQGGDQPQHF.

Many counts were recorded for this clonotype. This chain connects TRBV7-2 to TRBJ2-7; tentatively, D is TRBD2 (5 bases). Trimming removed 3 bases from V and 5 bases from J, with 14 bases in between. The CDR3 spans 14 residues. Germline V gene lookup returns CDR1 SGHTA and CDR2 FQGNSA. The CDR3 nucleotides are TGTGCCAGCAGCTTCGGTCAGCGGTTGAACGAGCAGTACTTC. It specifies CASSFGQRLNEQYF.

This clonotype was picked up a small number of times. V gene TRBV7-3 combines with J gene TRBJ2-1; D might be TRBD2 (6 bases). V was shortened by 0 bases and J by 8 bases, with 8 bases between the two germline ends. CDR3 length: 13 amino acids. The germline V gene has CDR1 SGHTA and CDR2 FQGTGA. The CDR3 loop is CASSLTWRDEQFF. The CDR3 DNA sequence: TGTGCCAGCAGCTTAACGTGGAGGGATGAGCAGTTCTTC.

This clonotype was picked up many times. The V gene is TRBV7-3, the J gene TRBJ2-6; D may be TRBD1 (5 bases). With 1 base removed from V and 0 bases from J, the gap between germline ends came to 13 bases. Looked up from germline, CDR1 is SGHTA and CDR2 is FQGTGA. The CDR3 spans 18 residues. The CDR3 DNA sequence: TGTGCCAGCAGCTTAAGCGGCAGACAGTACTCTGGGGCCAACGTCCTGACTTTC. Residues: CASSLSGRQYSGANVLTF.

This clonotype is a singleton in its sample. The chain employs TRBV20-1 and TRBJ2-2; no definite D call. CDR1 and CDR2 (germline): DFQATT, SNEGSKA (reference sequence). The V gene lost 0 bases and the J gene lost 7 bases, with 9 bases spanning the gap. The CDR3 consists of 13 residues. DNA for the CDR3: TGCAGTGCTAGAGATCCCGTTATCGGGGAGCTGTTTTTT. Amino acids: CSARDPVIGELFF.

This clonotype was detected a few times. The chain is built from TRBV28 and TRBJ2-3; D might be TRBD1 or TRBD2, each matching 5 bases. Trimming removed 1 base from V and 2 bases from J, with 10 bases in between. Germline assignment: CDR1 MDHEN and CDR2 SYDVKM. This CDR3 spans 15 amino acids. The CDR3 loop reads CASSLSVGTTDTQYF. As DNA, the CDR3 is TGTGCCAGCAGTTTATCGGTGGGGACCACAGATACGCAGTATTTT. Based on the CDR3 plus reference TRBV28 and TRBJ2-3, the full variable domain is DVKVTQSSRYLVKRTGEKVFLECVQDMDHENMFWYRQDPGLGLRLIYFSYDVKMKEKGDIPEGYSVSREKKERFSLILESASTNQTSMYLCASSLSVGTTDTQYFGPGTRLTVL.

This clonotype was seen ten or more times. The rearrangement joins TRBV6-5 to TRBJ2-5; a possible D gene is TRBD1 (6 bases). Germline CDR1 and CDR2: MNHEY and SVGAGI. The length of the CDR3 is 13 residues. Trimming pared 5 bases from V and 3 bases from J, leaving 10 bases between. CDR3 loop: CASSPAGEETQYF. The CDR3 DNA follows: TGTGCCAGCAGTCCGGCAGGGGAAGAGACCCAGTACTTC.

J is TRBJ2-1 and V is TRBV5-1; TRBD1 matches 8 bases. The CDR3 consists of 13 residues. Trimming took 4 bases from V and 9 from J; bases not matched to a gene: 6. Germline V CDR1 and CDR2: SGHRS, YFSETQ. The CDR3 loop is CASSRTGSVEQFF. The CDR3 coding sequence is TGCGCCAGCAGCCGGACAGGGTCGGTTGAGCAGTTCTTC.

This clonotype was detected only a few times. The rearrangement links TRBV10-2 to TRBJ2-3; D is perhaps TRBD1 or TRBD2 (5 bases each). The germline V and J ends were trimmed by 7 bases and 5 bases, with 10 bases remaining between them. The germline V gene has CDR1 WSHSY and CDR2 SAAADI. The CDR3 sequence is 12 residues long. Here the CDR3 reads CASKVGGDTQYF. The CDR3 nucleotides read TGCGCCAGCAAGGTTGGGGGAGATACGCAGTATTTT.

At least ten counts were recorded for this clonotype. The chain employs TRBV20-1 and TRBJ1-1; D remains unclear. The CDR3 is 14 residues long. Germline CDR1 reads DFQATT; CDR2 reads SNEGSKA (reference sequence). Trimming shortened V by 1 base and J by 2 bases, and 11 bases separated the two germline ends. The CDR3 nucleotides are TGCAGTGCTAGAGGTCCCAGAGGTAACACTGAAGCTTTCTTT. It translates to CSARGPRGNTEAFF.

This clonotype was seen only a few times. The chain carries TRBV5-1 and TRBJ2-5; 10 bases map to TRBD1. Germline lookup yields CDR1 SGHRS and CDR2 YFSETQ. J gave up 4 bases and V 4 bases, and 7 bases lay outside the gene matches. The CDR3 spans 15 residues. The CDR3 DNA follows: TGCGCCAGCAGCGCTGGGACAGGGGTTGGAGAGACCCAGTACTTC. This codes for CASSAGTGVGETQYF.

This clonotype occurred many times. The chain employs TRBV13 and TRBJ2-1; 13 bases agree with TRBD2. The CDR3 is 17 residues long. The ends lost 3 bases at V and 1 base at J; junction bases unmatched: 3. Germline V lookup: CDR1 PRHDT, CDR2 FYEKMQ (reference sequence). The CDR3 DNA reads TGTGCCAGCAGCTTTTGGACTAGCGGGAGTTCCTACAATGAGCAGTTCTTC. This translates into CASSFWTSGSSYNEQFF.

At least ten counts were recorded for this clonotype. One base away lies a much larger clone, so this may be a sequencing read error. The genes are TRBV10-2 and TRBJ2-1; no clear D. This CDR3 spans 13 amino acids. Trimming cost V 5 bases and J 8 bases, with 13 bases left between them. CDR1 and CDR2 from the germline V gene are WSHSY and SAAADI. CDR3 in DNA: TGCGCCAGCAGTTGGCCCAAAAGGGATGAGCAGTTCTTC. Its protein product is CASSWPKRDEQFF.

The chain combines TRBV6-2 or TRBV6-3 with TRBJ2-2; TRBD2 agrees at 12 bases. V was pared by 2 bases and J by 6 bases, with 7 bases of the junction left unmatched. Looked up from germline, CDR1 is MNHEY and CDR2 is SVGEGT. The CDR3 totals 17 residues. CDR3 residues: CASSYGRLAGVSGELFF. DNA of the CDR3: TGTGCCAGCAGTTACGGGCGACTAGCGGGAGTATCCGGGGAGCTGTTTTTT.

This clonotype occurred many times. The rearrangement joins TRBV28 to TRBJ2-7; D may be TRBD1 or TRBD2 (5 bases each). Germline V gives CDR1 MDHEN, CDR2 SYDVKM. V lost 10 bases, J lost 1 base, and 14 bases lay in between. The CDR3 is 13 amino acids. This CDR3 reads CATRGSDSYEQYF. CDR3 DNA: TGTGCCACCCGGGGCAGTGATTCCTACGAGCAGTACTTC.